This TCR beta chain was retrieved from a study of blood T cell repertoires in COVID-19. For the study at large: COVID-19 samples collected from the United States, Italy and Spain covered acute and convalescent phases. T cells, B-cell-depleted T cells, or PBMCs supplied cDNA or gDNA.

As processed by the authors: Reference gene primer amplification gave estimated nucleated cell counts. Profiled with immunoSEQ multiplex PCR; TCRdb holds only in-frame clones, not every one. That table is the source of V, J and clone size, and D and trimming were worked out from the DNA. The sample has nearly 70,000 clones, about four fifths seen once; the top ten hold 9.7%. This CDR3 contains 14 residues. V was clipped by 9 bases and J by 1 base, with 13 bases between them. Germline CDR1 reads MNHEY; CDR2 reads SVGAGI. Sequenced sample: peripheral blood. This receptor was identified in a woman at least 80 years old with acute or convalescent COVID-19. The gene calls are TRBV6-5 and TRBJ1-5, with D perhaps TRBD1 (6 bases). The CDR3 loop is CARRGSGSNQPQHF. CDR3 bases: TGTGCCAGGAGGGGGTCAGGGAGCAATCAGCCCCAGCATTTT.